A single sample gave rise to the 27 T cell receptor beta chains below, sequenced in a study of T cell repertoires in cytomegalovirus infection. TCRdb processed the reads anew with MiXCR; each CDR3 protein has one entry. This table holds fewer than 350,000 distinct CDR3 sequences, approximately 9.5% found once. Sequenced input: PBMCs. These receptors were taken from a human donor in good health (CMV status not recorded). Some clones in this sample may be carry-over from other donors' samples.

Concerning this clonotype itself: A clone one base away is much larger, so this may be a read error. The chain links TRBV7-2 to TRBJ2-3, with TRBD1 matching over 9 bases. With V trimmed by 2 bases and J by 3 bases, 3 bases remained unmatched. CDR3 length: 15 amino acids. Germline V gene lookup returns CDR1 SGHTA and CDR2 FQGNSA. The CDR3 is CASSLKGQGTDTQYF. CDR3 sequence (DNA): TGTGCCAGCAGCTTAAAGGGACAGGGAACAGATACGCAGTATTTT.

This sequence joins TRBV6-1 and TRBJ2-7; 8 nucleotides align to TRBD2. Germline assignment: CDR1 MNHNS and CDR2 SASEGT. J gave up 5 bases and V 5 bases, and 11 bases lay outside the gene matches. CDR3 size: 15 residues. This CDR3 reads CASSYPGGGRNEQYF. As DNA, the CDR3 is TGTGCCAGCAGTTACCCCGGGGGCGGGAGGAACGAGCAGTACTTC.

In regard to this clonotype: A much larger clone differs by one base, so this may be a read error. Given the absence of the conserved phenylalanine or tryptophan at the CDR3 end, a read error is likely. The gene calls are TRBV7-2 and TRBJ2-1; tentative D call: TRBD1 (6 bases). The V and J ends lost 0 bases and 9 bases respectively, with 12 bases between them. The length of the CDR3 is 14 residues. Germline V CDR1 and CDR2: SGHTA, FQGNSA. CDR3 DNA: TGTGCCAGCAGCTTAGCCAACTACAGGGTTGAGCAGTTCCTC. It encodes CASSLANYRVEQFL.

V gene TRBV6-4 combines with J gene TRBJ1-2, with 8 positions matching TRBD1. Per germline, CDR1 MRHNA and CDR2 SNTAGT. The CDR3 consists of 12 residues. V lost 7 bases to trimming and J lost 10 bases; unmatched junction nucleotides: 8. CDR3 nucleotides: TGTGCCAGCAACCCGGACAGGGATGACTACACCTTC. This encodes CASNPDRDDYTF.

This clonotype came up a few times. J is TRBJ2-1 and V is TRBV7-9, with 11 nucleotides matching TRBD1. Germline values: CDR1 SEHNR, CDR2 FQNEAQ (reference sequence). The CDR3 covers 19 residues. With V trimmed by 6 bases and J by 2 bases, 15 bases remained unmatched. The CDR3 here is CASRRGQGGGGATYNEQFF. As DNA, the CDR3 is TGTGCCAGCAGGAGGGGACAGGGGGGCGGGGGAGCTACCTACAATGAGCAGTTCTTC.

This clonotype appeared many times. The chain recombines TRBV10-3 with TRBJ2-5; D is unclear. V shed 6 bases and J shed 0 bases, with 2 bases lying between them. CDR1 is ENHRY and CDR2 is SYGVKD in the germline V gene. The CDR3 length is 11 residues. CDR3: CAIRDQETQYF. The CDR3 bases are TGTGCCATCAGGGACCAAGAGACCCAGTACTTC.

This clonotype was detected many times. The chain uses TRBV7-8 and TRBJ2-1; D may match TRBD1 or TRBD2 (6 bases each). Germline lookup yields CDR1 SGHVS and CDR2 FQNEAQ. The CDR3 sequence is 14 residues long. Trimming removed 10 bases at V and 5 bases at J, with 18 bases between. CDR3 sequence: CATTWGATHNEQFF. The CDR3 nucleotides are TGTGCCACCACCTGGGGGGCAACTCACAATGAGCAGTTCTTC.

The chain has TRBV12-3 or TRBV12-4 and TRBJ1-1; D remains unclear. V lost 7 bases to trimming and J lost 5 bases, with 32 bases between them. The CDR3 is made up of 19 amino acids. The CDR3 spells CASKTRIFLGAPEPTEAFF. The CDR3 bases are TGTGCCAGCAAGACCAGGATTTTCCTAGGAGCCCCCGAGCCGACTGAAGCTTTCTTT.

This clonotype has a count of ten or more. This rearrangement joins TRBV7-9 to TRBJ1-5; D uncertain. The CDR3 contains 19 residues. In germline, CDR1 is SEHNR, CDR2 FQNEAQ (reference sequence). Trimming cost V 1 base and J 3 bases, with 22 bases left between them. CDR3 sequence: CASSLDDGSSGNFNQPQHF. The CDR3 DNA reads TGTGCCAGCAGCTTAGACGACGGATCGAGCGGCAACTTCAATCAGCCCCAGCATTTT. The full variable domain, completed using reference TRBV7-9 and TRBJ1-5, is DTGVSQNPRHKITKRGQNVTFRCDPISEHNRLYWYRQTLGQGPEFLTYFQNEAQLEKSRLLSDRFSAERPKGSFSTLEIQRTEQGDSAMYLCASSLDDGSSGNFNQPQHFGDGTRLSIL.

This clonotype has ten or more counts. The chain couples TRBV15 to TRBJ2-7; no firm D call. The germline V gene encodes CDR1 LNHNV and CDR2 YYDKDF (reference sequence). V lost 10 bases and J 2 bases, leaving 15 bases between the germline ends. CDR3 length: 13 residues. CDR3 nucleotides: TGTGCCAACAAACCCTTTCGGCCCTACGAGCAGTACTTC. Its protein product is CANKPFRPYEQYF.

This clonotype was recorded at least ten times. The chain has TRBV7-2 and TRBJ2-1, with a weak D call TRBD1 (6 bases). The V gene lost 5 bases and the J gene lost 0 bases, with 11 bases spanning the gap. This CDR3 is built from 15 residues. From germline, CDR1 is SGHTA and CDR2 FQGNSA. As DNA, the CDR3 is TGTGCCAGCAGCCACGGACAGTTCTCCTACAATGAGCAGTTCTTC. Translation gives CASSHGQFSYNEQFF.

A few counts support this clonotype. J is TRBJ1-2 and V is TRBV2, with 9 nucleotides matching TRBD1. The V gene end was trimmed by 3 bases and the J gene end by 9 bases; junction bases not matched to a gene: 8. Germline values: CDR1 SNHLY, CDR2 FYNNEI. This CDR3 has 14 amino acids. CDR3 in DNA: TGTGCCAGCAGTGATCCCGGGACAGGGCGGAGCTACACCTTC. It yields the protein CASSDPGTGRSYTF.

This chain links TRBV7-9 with TRBJ1-5, with a possible D match to TRBD1 (5 bases). Between the trimmed V and J ends, which lost 1 base and 5 bases, there was a span of 12 bases. The CDR3 is made up of 15 amino acids. Germline-derived CDR1 and CDR2 are SEHNR and FQNEAQ (reference sequence). CDR3 residues: CASSLGFQGDQPQHF. The CDR3 DNA is TGTGCCAGCAGCTTAGGGTTTCAGGGTGATCAGCCCCAGCATTTT.

This clonotype was counted between two and nine times. The CDR3 is CASSLTGLNTGELFF. The CDR3 DNA sequence: TGTGCCAGCAGTCTGACCGGACTTAACACCGGGGAGCTGTTTTTT. The genes are TRBV27 and TRBJ2-2, with D maybe TRBD2 (5 bases). Germline V gives CDR1 MNHEY, CDR2 SMNVEV (reference sequence). This CDR3 is 15 amino acids long. V lost 5 bases to trimming and J lost 2 bases, with 12 bases between them.

Only a few counts were recorded for this clonotype. The rearrangement joins TRBV12-3 or TRBV12-4 to TRBJ2-7; D might be TRBD2 (5 bases). Trimming cost V 3 bases and J 7 bases, with 13 bases left between them. The CDR3 loop spans 13 amino acids. The CDR3 protein is CASSFSMQREQYF. The CDR3 nucleotides are TGTGCCAGCAGTTTCTCCATGCAGCGGGAGCAGTACTTC.

Here the CDR3 reads CASSPGQGALVETQYF. In DNA, the CDR3 is TGCGCCAGCAGCCCCGGACAGGGGGCGCTTGTGGAGACCCAGTACTTC. The chain combines TRBV5-1 with TRBJ2-5, with 11 nucleotides matching TRBD1. V lost 4 bases, J lost 5 bases, and 10 bases stayed unmatched. The CDR3 is 16 amino acids. Germline V gene data show CDR1 as SGHRS and CDR2 as YFSETQ.

This clonotype has at least ten counts. The J gene is TRBJ1-2, the V gene TRBV7-2; TRBD1 matches 11 bases. V gave up 4 bases and J gave up 13 bases; unmatched junction bases: 11. Germline V lookup: CDR1 SGHTA, CDR2 FQGNSA. The CDR3 has 14 residues. CDR3 DNA sequence: TGTGCCAGCAGCTCCTCCGGGACAGGGGGTTTCCCCACCTTC. This encodes CASSSSGTGGFPTF.

The chain joins TRBV19 to TRBJ2-1; 9 bases match TRBD1. This CDR3 has 14 amino acids. The J segment lost 4 bases and the V segment lost 4 bases, leaving 2 bases of the junction unmatched. The germline V gene has CDR1 LNHDA and CDR2 SQIVND (reference sequence). CDR3 sequence: CASSTGTGYNEQFF. CDR3 bases: TGTGCCAGTAGTACCGGGACAGGGTACAATGAGCAGTTCTTC.

This clonotype was found many times. The rearrangement uses TRBV4-1 and TRBJ2-7; weak D call: TRBD2 (6 bases). Trimming shortened V by 3 bases and J by 4 bases, and 13 bases separated the two germline ends. The germline V gene has CDR1 MGHRA and CDR2 YSYEKL. This CDR3 contains 14 residues. In DNA form, the CDR3 reads TGCGCCAGCAGCCACGAGACTAGGCGGTACGAGCAGTACTTC. It encodes CASSHETRRYEQYF.

This clonotype has at least ten counts. For the CDR3, the DNA is TGTGCCACCAGCAGAGATTTGGGCCAGAGAAACACTGAAGCTTTCTTT. Translating gives CATSRDLGQRNTEAFF. The V gene is TRBV15, the J gene TRBJ1-1, with no clear D. This CDR3 has 16 amino acids. Deletions cut 0 bases from V and 2 bases from J, with 13 bases between. CDR1 is LNHNV, CDR2 YYDKDF, per germline (reference sequence).

The chain combines TRBV4-3 with TRBJ2-7, with TRBD1 matching 8 bases. The CDR3 sequence is 15 residues long. V shed 4 bases, J shed 6 bases, and the junction held 11 bases outside the gene matches. Germline values: CDR1 LGHNA, CDR2 YSLEER. This CDR3 reads CASSREFGTGAEQYF. Written as DNA, the CDR3 is TGCGCCAGCAGCCGCGAATTCGGGACAGGAGCCGAGCAGTACTTC.

There are many counts of this clonotype. V gene TRBV7-9 combines with J gene TRBJ2-7; 9 bases agree with TRBD2. Germline V lookup: CDR1 SEHNR, CDR2 FQNEAQ (reference sequence). The CDR3 is 14 residues long. The V gene end was trimmed by 1 base and the J gene end by 4 bases; junction bases not matched to a gene: 2. CDR3 sequence (DNA): TGTGCCAGCAGCTTAGGCGCGGGAGGGTACGAGCAGTACTTC. Translation: CASSLGAGGYEQYF.

This clonotype was detected a few times. V usage is TRBV27 and J usage is TRBJ2-5; 7 bases map to TRBD1. With 3 bases clipped from V and 9 bases from J, the junction kept 13 bases outside the gene matches. CDR3 size: 15 residues. Germline V gene lookup returns CDR1 MNHEY and CDR2 SMNVEV (reference sequence). The CDR3 DNA reads TGTGCCAGCAGTTTGAGGGGACAGAGTTTTGGGGCCCAGTACTTC. Translating gives CASSLRGQSFGAQYF.

In its sample, this clonotype was seen a few times. The gene calls are TRBV20-1 and TRBJ2-3, with 15 bases aligning to TRBD2. The CDR3 contains 15 residues. Looked up from germline, CDR1 is DFQATT and CDR2 is SNEGSKA (reference sequence). V was clipped by 2 bases and J by 6 bases; unmatched bases: 3. The CDR3 DNA reads as TGCAGTGCTAGATCCGGACTAGCGGGGGGGGATACGCAGTATTTT. Amino acids: CSARSGLAGGDTQYF.

The sample holds many counts of this clonotype. This chain connects TRBV12-3 or TRBV12-4 to TRBJ1-1; TRBD1 might be the D (5 bases). The V and J ends lost 6 bases and 4 bases respectively, with 12 bases between them. This CDR3 is built from 13 residues. CDR3 in DNA: TGTGCCAGCAGGGACATTGGCCCCACTGAAGCTTTCTTT. As protein: CASRDIGPTEAFF.

The chain carries TRBV27 and TRBJ2-3; D gene unclear. The CDR3 is 15 amino acids. V lost 3 bases and J 1 base, leaving 11 bases between the germline ends. CDR1 and CDR2 from the germline V gene are MNHEY and SMNVEV (reference sequence). The CDR3 protein is CASSFFPGRTDTQYF. The CDR3 DNA follows: TGTGCCAGCAGTTTCTTTCCAGGACGCACAGATACGCAGTATTTT.

This clonotype has a handful of counts. The CDR3 loop reads CSASAPSALGSPLHF. CDR3 nucleotides: TGCAGTGCTAGTGCCCCGAGTGCATTGGGGTCACCCCTCCACTTT. The chain is built from TRBV20-1 and TRBJ1-6; no clear D. Trimming pared 3 bases from V and 10 bases from J, leaving 19 bases between. The CDR3 is 15 amino acids. From germline, CDR1 is DFQATT and CDR2 SNEGSKA (reference sequence).